The 25 T cell receptor beta chains below all came from one sample that was sequenced in a study of shared clonotypes between healthy human individuals. Clones were sequenced by immunoSEQ multiplex PCR, and TCRdb holds only the in-frame ones, with some missing. The sample contains about 2.3 million clones, just under 95% of which appear only once. Material: naive CD4+ T cells from PBMCs. The subset here: CD45RA+ positively selected. The receptors shown here come from a man aged 18 to 30 in good health. Some clones in this sample may be carry-over from other donors' samples.

This clone occurred once. The V gene is TRBV29-1, the J gene TRBJ2-1; no definite D call. Germline V CDR1 and CDR2: SQVTM, ANQGSEA. The CDR3 is made up of 12 amino acids. The ends were cut back, 4 bases at V and 6 bases at J, with 10 bases in the middle. CDR3 nucleotides: TGCAGCGTTGGGCGATTTTCCAATGAGCAGTTCTTC. Translated, it gives CSVGRFSNEQFF.

The chain is built from TRBV6-6 and TRBJ1-1; the D is unclear. Trimming shortened V by 0 bases and J by 9 bases, and 14 bases separated the two germline ends. The CDR3 loop spans 14 amino acids. In germline, CDR1 is MNHNY, CDR2 SVGAGI (reference sequence). The DNA for the CDR3 is TGTGCCAGCAGTTACTCGACTGCGGCAGGTAAAGCTTTCTTT. Protein product: CASSYSTAAGKAFF.

This chain connects TRBV30 to TRBJ1-4; 11 nucleotides agree with TRBD1. The germline V gene has CDR1 GTSNPN and CDR2 SVGIG (reference sequence). This CDR3 spans 14 amino acids. V lost 5 bases to trimming and J lost 7 bases; unmatched junction nucleotides: 6. The CDR3 reads CAWAPGQGGEKLFF. CDR3 nucleotides: TGTGCCTGGGCTCCGGGACAGGGGGGTGAAAAACTGTTTTTT.

The chain combines TRBV2 with TRBJ1-4; 7 nucleotides line up with TRBD1. CDR1 and CDR2 from the germline V gene are SNHLY and FYNNEI. This CDR3 has 15 amino acids. J lost 4 bases, V lost 6 bases, and 8 bases had no gene match. The CDR3 reads CASRGQVGGNEKLFF. The CDR3 DNA reads TGTGCCAGCAGAGGACAGGTTGGGGGTAATGAAAAACTGTTTTTT.

The chain links TRBV19 to TRBJ2-2; D is undetermined. Germline CDR1 is LNHDA and CDR2 is SQIVND (reference sequence). The CDR3 covers 13 residues. Trimming removed 6 bases at V and 5 bases at J, with 10 bases between. CDR3 sequence: CASRSDRTGELFF. The DNA of the CDR3 is TGTGCCAGTAGGAGCGACCGGACCGGGGAGCTGTTTTTT.

The chain employs TRBV6-5 and TRBJ2-3; D may correspond to TRBD1 or TRBD2 (5 bases each). This CDR3 is 15 amino acids long. Trimming took off 6 bases at V and 4 bases at J, with 17 bases between the two ends. Germline values: CDR1 MNHEY, CDR2 SVGAGI. The CDR3 reads CASSERAGTPDTQYF. CDR3 in DNA: TGTGCCAGCAGCGAGCGCGCAGGGACCCCAGATACGCAGTATTTT.

The chain recombines TRBV30 with TRBJ2-1, with D possibly matching TRBD1 (6 bases). V was shortened by 1 base and J by 8 bases, with 18 bases between the two germline ends. From germline, CDR1 is GTSNPN and CDR2 SVGIG (reference sequence). This CDR3 spans 15 amino acids. CDR3: CAWSEGVEFIDEQFF. CDR3 nucleotide sequence: TGTGCCTGGAGTGAGGGGGTGGAGTTTATCGATGAGCAGTTCTTC.

This chain links TRBV6-1 with TRBJ2-7, with D perhaps TRBD2 (6 bases). Germline loops: CDR1 MNHNS, CDR2 SASEGT. This CDR3 has 13 residues. V was trimmed by 5 bases and J by 6 bases, leaving 14 bases between them. CDR3 amino acids: CASSPLHGSEQYF. DNA of the CDR3: TGTGCCAGCAGTCCTCTCCACGGGAGCGAGCAGTACTTC.

The CDR3 DNA is TGTGCCTGCCGGGACAGGGGCCCCGTCGGGGAGCTGTTTTTT. The encoded protein is CACRDRGPVGELFF. The chain combines TRBV30 with TRBJ2-2, with TRBD1 matching 10 bases. The CDR3 consists of 14 residues. The germline gives CDR1 GTSNPN, CDR2 SVGIG (reference sequence). V shed 6 bases, J shed 7 bases, and the junction held 8 bases outside the gene matches.

The chain combines TRBV5-4 with TRBJ2-5; D is possibly TRBD2 (6 bases). Trimming pared 0 bases from V and 4 bases from J, leaving 19 bases between. Germline V gene lookup returns CDR1 SGHNT and CDR2 YYREEE (reference sequence). CDR3 size: 17 residues. CDR3 DNA sequence: TGTGCCAGCAGCTTGGCCGGCCTGACTAGGGTCGGAGAGACCCAGTACTTC. Protein: CASSLAGLTRVGETQYF. Full variable domain (missing parts from reference TRBV5-4 and TRBJ2-5): ETGVTQSPTHLIKTRGQQVTLRCSSQSGHNTVSWYQQALGQGPQFIFQYYREEENGRGNFPPRFSGLQFPNYSSELNVNALELDDSALYLCASSLAGLTRVGETQYFGPGTRLLVL.

This chain uses TRBV10-1 with TRBJ1-1; D gene uncertain. With 3 bases removed from V and 1 base from J, the gap between germline ends came to 6 bases. Germline assignment: CDR1 WNHNN and CDR2 SYGVQD (reference sequence). CDR3 length: 13 residues. CDR3 loop: CASSDWGNTEAFF. The CDR3 coding sequence is TGCGCCAGCAGTGACTGGGGGAACACTGAAGCTTTCTTT.

This sequence joins TRBV7-8 and TRBJ2-6; D assignment may be TRBD1 or TRBD2 (6 bases each). This CDR3 comprises 20 residues. The germline V gene has CDR1 SGHVS and CDR2 FQNEAQ. Trimming cost V 1 base and J 0 bases, with 19 bases left between them. The CDR3 sequence: CASSLGGGLFTLSGANVLTF. DNA for the CDR3: TGTGCCAGCAGCTTAGGTGGGGGGCTTTTCACCCTCTCTGGGGCCAACGTCCTGACTTTC.

The rearrangement uses TRBV19 and TRBJ2-7; D possibly corresponds to TRBD1 (5 bases). Germline CDR1 LNHDA, CDR2 SQIVND (reference sequence). The V end lost 5 bases, the J end lost 2 bases, and 7 bases lay between the germline ends. CDR3 length: 12 amino acids. CDR3 loop: CASSGAPYEQYF. CDR3 sequence (DNA): TGTGCCAGTAGTGGGGCCCCCTACGAGCAGTACTTC. Full variable domain (missing parts from reference TRBV19 and TRBJ2-7): DGGITQSPKYLFRKEGQNVTLSCEQNLNHDAMYWYRQDPGQGLRLIYYSQIVNDFQKGDIAEGYSVSREKKESFPLTVTSAQKNPTAFYLCASSGAPYEQYFGPGTRLTVT.

V is TRBV4-3 and J is TRBJ2-1, with D possibly matching TRBD1 (5 bases). V was trimmed by 1 base and J by 8 bases, leaving 6 bases between them. From germline, CDR1 is LGHNA and CDR2 YSLEER. This CDR3 comprises 12 residues. The CDR3 nucleotides are TGCGCCAGCAGCCAAGGACAGCATGAGCAGTTCTTC. It codes for CASSQGQHEQFF.

This chain connects TRBV5-1 to TRBJ2-2; D gene ambiguous. Looked up from germline, CDR1 is SGHRS and CDR2 is YFSETQ. The CDR3 is 15 amino acids. Trimming removed 0 bases at V and 4 bases at J, with 10 bases between. CDR3 sequence reads: CASSLVVGSTGELFF. The DNA for the CDR3 is TGCGCCAGCAGCTTGGTGGTCGGTTCCACCGGGGAGCTGTTTTTT. Based on the CDR3 plus reference TRBV5-1 and TRBJ2-2, the full variable domain is KAGVTQTPRYLIKTRGQQVTLSCSPISGHRSVSWYQQTPGQGLQFLFEYFSETQRNKGNFPGRFSGRQFSNSRSEMNVSTLELGDSALYLCASSLVVGSTGELFFGEGSRLTVL.

The CDR3 DNA reads TGTGCCAGCAGCTTAGTTAGGGGAGGAGAGCAGTTCTTC. Translating it yields CASSLVRGGEQFF. This sequence joins TRBV7-2 and TRBJ2-1, with D possibly matching TRBD2 (6 bases). V dropped 1 base and J dropped 10 bases, with 11 bases sitting between them. Germline CDR1 reads SGHTA; CDR2 reads FQGNSA. The CDR3 has 13 amino acids. Together with reference TRBV7-2 and TRBJ2-1, the CDR3 gives the full variable domain: GAGVSQSPSNKVTEKGKDVELRCDPISGHTALYWYRQSLGQGLEFLIYFQGNSAPDKSGLPSDRFSAERTGGSVSTLTIQRTQQEDSAVYLCASSLVRGGEQFFGPGTRLTVL.

V is TRBV5-1 and J is TRBJ2-5; 7 bases match TRBD2. V lost 0 bases, J lost 5 bases, and 7 bases stayed unmatched. There are 15 residues in the CDR3. Germline V gene lookup returns CDR1 SGHRS and CDR2 YFSETQ. CDR3 protein: CASSLGYGSGETQYF. For the CDR3, the DNA is TGCGCCAGCAGCTTGGGGTACGGTAGCGGGGAGACCCAGTACTTC.

The V gene is TRBV7-3, the J gene TRBJ2-7, with 7 bases matching TRBD2. Germline assignment: CDR1 SGHTA and CDR2 FQGTGA. Losses at the gene ends were 1 base for V and 7 bases for J; bases not matched to a gene: 4. CDR3 length: 13 residues. CDR3 sequence reads: CASSLNSGGEQYF. As DNA, the CDR3 is TGTGCCAGCAGCTTAAATTCCGGGGGGGAGCAGTACTTC.

As DNA, the CDR3 is TGTGCCAGTAATCCAGCGGGAGGAGCAAGCACCGGGGAGCTGTTTTTT. It codes for CASNPAGGASTGELFF. The V and J genes are TRBV19 and TRBJ2-2, with 9 bases fitting TRBD2. From germline, CDR1 is LNHDA and CDR2 SQIVND (reference sequence). Trimming took 7 bases from V and 4 from J; bases not matched to a gene: 10. This CDR3 contains 16 residues. The entire variable domain, with the rest obtained from reference TRBV19 and TRBJ2-2, is as follows: DGGITQSPKYLFRKEGQNVTLSCEQNLNHDAMYWYRQDPGQGLRLIYYSQIVNDFQKGDIAEGYSVSREKKESFPLTVTSAQKNPTAFYLCASNPAGGASTGELFFGEGSRLTVL.

This clone was recorded once. The V call is TRBV7-9, the J call TRBJ2-7, with D perhaps matching TRBD1 (7 bases). The CDR3 sequence is 16 residues long. V lost 0 bases and J 12 bases, leaving 24 bases between the germline ends. Germline V gene sequence: CDR1 SEHNR, CDR2 FQNEAQ (reference sequence). CDR3 bases: TGTGCCAGCAGCTTAGCCACGGGACAGCCCGGGGGTTTTAGGTACTTC. This codes for CASSLATGQPGGFRYF.

The chain has TRBV19 and TRBJ1-5; 10 bases agree with TRBD1. The ends lost 4 bases at V and 3 bases at J; junction bases unmatched: 12. This CDR3 contains 18 residues. Germline V CDR1 and CDR2: LNHDA, SQIVND (reference sequence). CDR3 DNA sequence: TGTGCCAGTAGTAGGAAGCAATGGACAGGGGGTACCAATCAGCCCCAGCATTTT. Amino acids: CASSRKQWTGGTNQPQHF.

V gene TRBV18 combines with J gene TRBJ2-7; TRBD1 agrees at 9 bases. The CDR3 runs to 16 residues. CDR1 is KGHSH, CDR2 LQKENI, per germline. V was pared by 2 bases and J by 4 bases, with 9 bases of the junction left unmatched. The CDR3: CASSPYPGTGRYEQYF. CDR3 DNA sequence: TGTGCCAGCTCACCATATCCCGGGACAGGGAGGTACGAGCAGTACTTC.

This chain connects TRBV28 to TRBJ2-1; TRBD2 aligns across 10 bases. The CDR3 loop spans 15 amino acids. After removal of 4 bases from V and 7 bases from J, the junction contained 7 bases not matched to a gene. CDR1 and CDR2 from the germline V gene are MDHEN and SYDVKM. CDR3 loop: CASSSTSGTGNEQFF. CDR3 DNA: TGTGCCAGCAGTTCCACTAGCGGGACGGGAAATGAGCAGTTCTTC. Variable domain in full (rest from reference TRBV28 and TRBJ2-1): DVKVTQSSRYLVKRTGEKVFLECVQDMDHENMFWYRQDPGLGLRLIYFSYDVKMKEKGDIPEGYSVSREKKERFSLILESASTNQTSMYLCASSSTSGTGNEQFFGPGTRLTVL.

The chain has TRBV5-1 and TRBJ2-7; TRBD2 agrees at 16 bases. CDR1 is SGHRS, CDR2 YFSETQ, per germline. The CDR3 runs 17 residues. With 5 bases clipped from V and 7 bases from J, the junction kept 12 bases outside the gene matches. This CDR3 reads CASSEPGLAGGLGEQYF. The DNA of the CDR3 is TGCGCCAGCAGTGAGCCGGGACTAGCGGGAGGGCTGGGAGAGCAGTACTTC.

The rearrangement links TRBV6-1 to TRBJ2-1; 7 bases are shared with TRBD1. The ends lost 7 bases at V and 10 bases at J; junction bases unmatched: 10. Germline-derived CDR1 and CDR2 are MNHNS and SASEGT. CDR3 length equals 13 residues. Written as DNA, the CDR3 is TGTGCCAGCACCACGACAGGGTGGTGGGAGCAGTTCTTC. Translated, it gives CASTTTGWWEQFF.